The present TCR beta chain was sequenced within a study of blood T cell repertoires in COVID-19. Study-level information: Sources were T cells, B-cell-depleted T cells, or PBMCs; the material itself was cDNA or gDNA.

Study processing details: Estimation of nucleated cell counts relied on the amplification of reference gene primers. Assay: immunoSEQ multiplex PCR; the TCRdb copy retains only in-frame clones and omits some. V, J and clone size reflect that table, while D and trimming were determined from the DNA. The sample contains under 150,000 clones, around 83% of which appear only once. Sequencing was carried out using peripheral blood. The clonotype originates from a human donor in a cohort sampled during active COVID-19.

The DNA of the CDR3 is TGTGCCAGCAGCTTTGGGGTTGTTTTCGGACAAACAACCGGGGAGCTGTTTTTT. This gives the protein CASSFGVVFGQTTGELFF. The gene calls are TRBV11-3 and TRBJ2-2; D might be TRBD1 (5 bases). V was pared by 3 bases and J by 5 bases, with 22 bases between. This CDR3 comprises 18 residues. CDR1 is SGHNT and CDR2 is YENEEA in the germline V gene.